A single count supports the clone carrying this TCR beta chain. This specimen belongs to a study of blood T cell repertoires in COVID-19. TCRdb's table, derived via immunoSEQ multiplex PCR, lists solely in-frame clones and lacks some. Here the sample spans about 220,000 clones, around 83% being singletons. Germline lookup yields CDR1 MDHEN and CDR2 SYDVKM. The CDR3 runs 13 residues. V was cut by 3 bases and J by 3 bases, with 6 bases left in between. V usage is TRBV28 and J usage is TRBJ1-5; D gene ambiguous. Source material: peripheral blood. This clonotype was sampled from a woman aged 65 to 85 with COVID-19, enrolled during active disease. DNA for the CDR3: TGTGCCAGCAGTTTTGGCTTCAATCAGCCCCAGCATTTT. Translating gives CASSFGFNQPQHF.